This T cell receptor beta chain was retrieved from a study of T cell responses to AZD1222 COVID-19 vaccine. Study as a whole: Analyses pooled second doses at about 4 or about 12 weeks. Findings and limits, study-wide: Just six people given AZD1222 tested seropositive at baseline. Spike-specific TCR breadth rose after two AZD1222 doses, and depth rose as well.

Sequenced by immunoSEQ multiplex PCR; TCRdb stores in-frame clones only, minus some. The table includes fewer than 130,000 clones, over 75% detected once. The CDR3 contains 16 residues. The V gene end was trimmed by 3 bases and the J gene end by 4 bases; junction bases not matched to a gene: 9. Germline values: CDR1 KGHSH, CDR2 LQKENI. As regards this clone: Its antigen is not known.

This receptor was taken from an adult in good health. The rearrangement joins TRBV18 to TRBJ2-7; 10 nucleotides align to TRBD2. The sequenced sample was peripheral blood, obtained on day 0 of AZD1222 vaccination. The CDR3 coding sequence is TGTGCCAGCTCACCGCTAGCGGGAGCTTCAGGGTACGAGCAGTACTTC. It translates to CASSPLAGASGYEQYF.